A single sample gave rise to the 9 T cell receptor beta chains below, sequenced in a study of neoadjuvant anti-PD-1 for oral cavity cancer. Time point meaning: after neoadjuvant nivolumab, at surgical resection. The method was immunoSEQ multiplex PCR; TCRdb's version includes in-frame clones alone and lacks a portion of them. The sample has about 15,000 clones, 36% seen once. Sequencing used tumor tissue, obtained after nivolumab (anti-PD-1) treatment. The receptors here all came from a person aged 35-79 years with oral cavity squamous cell carcinoma.

This clone was detected many times. The chain has TRBV10-1 and TRBJ2-7, with 10 bases aligning to TRBD2. Per germline, CDR1 WNHNN and CDR2 SYGVQD (reference sequence). J lost 2 bases, V lost 6 bases, and 4 bases had no gene match. The CDR3 has 14 residues. The CDR3 protein is CASSPSGGTYEQYF. DNA of the CDR3: TGCGCCAGCAGCCCTAGCGGGGGAACCTACGAGCAGTACTTC.

The chain carries TRBV7-8 and TRBJ1-2; possible D gene TRBD1, 5 bases. Germline lookup yields CDR1 SGHVS and CDR2 FQNEAQ. Trimming stripped 3 bases from V and 4 bases from J, with 9 bases between. The CDR3 extends over 13 amino acids. This chain's CDR3 is CASSFRGSYGYTF. In DNA, the CDR3 is TGTGCCAGCAGCTTCCGGGGGAGCTATGGCTACACCTTC.

This clone was detected only once. V usage is TRBV27 and J usage is TRBJ1-4; D is undetermined. Germline V gene data show CDR1 as MNHEY and CDR2 as SMNVEV (reference sequence). The CDR3 extends over 19 amino acids. Trimming removed 2 bases from V and 0 bases from J, with 19 bases in between. The CDR3 DNA follows: TGTGCCAGCAGTTTAACGCCCCCTCTCTCAGAAGCAACTAATGAAAAACTGTTTTTT. Residues: CASSLTPPLSEATNEKLFF.

This chain links TRBV12-1 with TRBJ2-2. TRBV12-1 has pseudogene status. This CDR3 spans 14 amino acids. DNA for the CDR3: TGTGCCAGCAGCCTCGACCGGAACACCGGGGAGCTGTTTTTT. Its protein is CASSLDRNTGELFF.

The gene calls are TRBV6-6 and TRBJ2-2, with 9 nucleotides matching TRBD1. Germline V lookup: CDR1 MNHNY, CDR2 SVGAGI (reference sequence). Germline trimming cut 8 bases from V and 1 base from J; bases unmatched to any gene: 5. CDR3 length equals 15 residues. The CDR3 loop is CASHWGQGNTGELFF. In nucleotides, the CDR3 is TGTGCCAGCCATTGGGGACAGGGGAACACCGGGGAGCTGTTTTTT.

The sample holds many counts of this clone. The chain combines TRBV6-6 with TRBJ2-1; D remains ambiguous. Germline-derived CDR1 and CDR2 are MNHNY and SVGAGI (reference sequence). The germline V and J ends were trimmed by 6 bases and 2 bases, with 8 bases remaining between them. This CDR3 region has 13 residues. CDR3 amino acids: CASSPGPYNEQFF. For the CDR3, the DNA is TGTGCCAGCAGCCCCGGCCCCTACAATGAGCAGTTCTTC.

This clone was seen at least ten times. The rearrangement joins TRBV7-9 to TRBJ1-5; 8 bases match TRBD1. The length of the CDR3 is 12 residues. Germline values: CDR1 SEHNR, CDR2 FQNEAQ (reference sequence). V dropped 6 bases and J dropped 6; count of bases not matched to a gene: 1. CDR3 loop: CASSTGGQPQHF. The CDR3 DNA reads TGTGCCAGCAGTACAGGGGGTCAGCCCCAGCATTTT.

The chain carries TRBV10-3 and TRBJ1-1; D is perhaps TRBD1 (5 bases). V was cut by 7 bases and J by 1 base, with 10 bases left in between. Germline CDR1 reads ENHRY; CDR2 reads SYGVKD. This CDR3 has 13 amino acids. The CDR3 sequence: CAIKRGPNTEAFF. The CDR3 DNA sequence: TGTGCCATCAAGAGGGGACCGAACACTGAAGCTTTCTTT.

J is TRBJ2-7 and V is TRBV5-4, with 11 bases that match TRBD1. Per the germline V gene, CDR1 is SGHNT and CDR2 is YYREEE (reference sequence). With 1 base clipped from V and 3 bases from J, the junction kept 6 bases outside the gene matches. This CDR3 spans 16 amino acids. CDR3 sequence (DNA): TGTGCCAGCAGCTTGCCCCCCGGGACAGGGGGCTACGAGCAGTACTTC. This encodes CASSLPPGTGGYEQYF.